This section outlines one TCR beta chain sequence together with its context. The data originate from a study of blood T cell repertoires in COVID-19. On the study more broadly: Samples representing acute and convalescent COVID-19 were sourced from the United States, Italy and Spain. From T cells, B-cell-depleted T cells, or PBMCs came the material, which was cDNA or gDNA.

Per the study methods: For nucleated cells, counts were estimated from reference gene primer amplification. Repertoires were generated with immunoSEQ multiplex PCR, while TCRdb's copy carries only in-frame clones and drops some. Clone size and V and J calls were adopted from that table, with D and trimming inferred from the DNA. Of tens of thousands of clones detected, roughly 79% appear once; the ten largest clones hold about 20%. Sequencing was done on a sample of peripheral blood. The clonotype was recovered from a woman in her seventies with acute or convalescent COVID-19.

The chain's CDR3 is CASSATRVGGRSGANVLTF. The CDR3 DNA sequence: TGTGCCAGTAGTGCGACCAGGGTGGGAGGAAGGTCGGGGGCCAACGTCCTGACTTTC. This chain uses TRBV19 with TRBJ2-6; TRBD2 might be the D (6 bases). Trimming cost V 5 bases and J 4 bases, with 24 bases left between them. The germline CDR1 and CDR2 sequences are LNHDA and SQIVND (reference sequence). The CDR3 has 19 amino acids.